The 22 T cell receptor beta chains presented below share a single source sample, sequenced in a study of long-term antiretroviral therapy in people with HIV. Researchers report immunoSEQ v3.0 was run at survey level. Produced via immunoSEQ multiplex PCR; TCRdb's table is partial and in-frame only. The profile shows tens of thousands of clones, under 85% of them singletons. The starting material was unsorted PBMCs, obtained 3 years after starting antiretroviral therapy. All receptors come from a man between 50 and 59 years old with HIV.

The genes are TRBV7-2 and TRBJ2-7, with D tentatively TRBD1 (5 bases). The CDR3 sequence is 14 residues long. Germline lookup yields CDR1 SGHTA and CDR2 FQGNSA. Trimming stripped 4 bases from V and 5 bases from J, with 15 bases between. In DNA, the CDR3 is TGTGCCAGCAGCTCGGACACCCTCGTGGACGAGCAGTACTTC. Residues: CASSSDTLVDEQYF.

The chain combines TRBV6-5 with TRBJ2-7; D ambiguous. Per the germline V gene, CDR1 is MNHEY and CDR2 is SVGAGI. The CDR3 is 14 residues long. V lost 9 bases, J lost 3 bases, and 18 bases lay in between. The CDR3 spells CARSRAVSGYEQYF. Here the CDR3 DNA reads TGTGCCAGGTCCCGGGCAGTGTCGGGCTACGAGCAGTACTTC.

CDR3 bases: TGTGCCAGCAGTATCAGGGGTTCACCCCTCCACTTT. It specifies CASSIRGSPLHF. This chain joins TRBV6-6 and TRBJ1-6, with D tentatively TRBD1 (6 bases). The CDR3 covers 12 residues. V was trimmed by 5 bases and J by 9 bases, leaving 8 bases between them. CDR1 is MNHNY, CDR2 SVGAGI, per germline (reference sequence).

The chain couples TRBV7-2 to TRBJ2-3; a possible D gene is TRBD2 (5 bases). The germline CDR1 and CDR2 sequences are SGHTA and FQGNSA. Trimming stripped 5 bases from V and 2 bases from J, with 14 bases between. The CDR3 is 15 amino acids. The CDR3: CASSLTRSPTDTQYF. CDR3 nucleotides: TGTGCCAGCAGCCTTACTAGAAGCCCCACAGATACGCAGTATTTT.

This CDR3 is CASSPPGKGYEQYF. The CDR3 DNA sequence: TGTGCCAGCTCACCACCAGGCAAGGGCTACGAGCAGTACTTC. The V and J genes are TRBV18 and TRBJ2-7; the D is unclear. CDR1 and CDR2 (germline): KGHSH, LQKENI. This CDR3 is built from 14 residues. V gave up 0 bases and J gave up 3 bases, with 9 bases separating them.

The chain is built from TRBV28 and TRBJ2-7; 8 bases align to TRBD2. The CDR3 covers 14 residues. Germline trimming cut 3 bases from V and 6 bases from J; bases unmatched to any gene: 7. From germline, CDR1 is MDHEN and CDR2 SYDVKM. CDR3 coding DNA: TGTGCCAGCAGTTTCGCGGGGGGCAAGGTCGAGCAGTACTTC. Translated, it gives CASSFAGGKVEQYF.

This sequence joins TRBV7-9 and TRBJ2-7, with no clear D. Germline CDR1 is SEHNR and CDR2 is FQNEAQ (reference sequence). The CDR3 has 14 amino acids. V lost 3 bases and J 2 bases, leaving 11 bases between the germline ends. CDR3 sequence: CASSLWTEAYEQYF. The CDR3 DNA reads TGTGCCAGCAGCTTGTGGACGGAAGCCTACGAGCAGTACTTC.

V usage is TRBV10-2 and J usage is TRBJ1-2; TRBD1 is a possible D gene (5 bases). Trimming removed 6 bases at V and 2 bases at J, with 13 bases between. Germline V gene sequence: CDR1 WSHSY, CDR2 SAAADI. This CDR3 is 14 amino acids long. The DNA of the CDR3 is TGCGCCAGCAGGCCGGGACGGGGGAACTATGGCTACACCTTC. Residues: CASRPGRGNYGYTF.

The J gene is TRBJ2-4, the V gene TRBV4-2; either TRBD1 or TRBD2 may supply D (6 bases each). Trimming removed 2 bases from V and 7 bases from J, with 21 bases in between. This CDR3 has 17 residues. CDR1 LGHNA and CDR2 YNFKEQ come from the germline V gene. The CDR3 sequence is CASSQLGGDGGRNIQYF. In DNA form, the CDR3 reads TGTGCCAGCAGCCAATTGGGCGGCGACGGGGGCAGGAACATTCAGTACTTC.

The chain employs TRBV7-2 and TRBJ2-3; no firm D call. The germline V and J ends were trimmed by 4 bases and 4 bases, with 12 bases remaining between them. This CDR3 has 14 amino acids. CDR1 is SGHTA and CDR2 is FQGNSA in the germline V gene. CDR3 DNA sequence: TGTGCCAGCAGCTCCCCGCGAAAGGCAGATACGCAGTATTTT. As protein: CASSSPRKADTQYF.

The chain carries TRBV18 and TRBJ2-5; TRBD2 matches at 12 bases. The CDR3 spans 14 residues. The germline V gene has CDR1 KGHSH and CDR2 LQKENI. With 8 bases clipped from V and 1 base from J, the junction kept 2 bases outside the gene matches. CDR3 DNA: TGTGCCAGCACGGGACTAGCGGGCCAAGAGACCCAGTACTTC. It encodes CASTGLAGQETQYF.

The table lists this clone with a count of one. This chain joins TRBV2 and TRBJ1-3; D is possibly TRBD1 (6 bases). Germline V gene sequence: CDR1 SNHLY, CDR2 FYNNEI. CDR3 length equals 13 residues. Between the trimmed V and J ends, which lost 11 bases and 3 bases, there was a span of 14 bases. This CDR3 is CASTGLGGNTIYF. The CDR3, as DNA: TGTGCCTCCACAGGGTTAGGTGGAAACACCATATATTTT. The full variable domain, rest sourced from reference TRBV2 and TRBJ1-3, is EPEVTQTPSHQVTQMGQEVILRCVPISNHLYFYWYRQILGQKVEFLVSFYNNEISEKSEIFDDQFSVERPDGSNFTLKIRSTKLEDSAMYFCASTGLGGNTIYFGEGSWLTVV.

The chain uses TRBV9 and TRBJ1-3; D is undetermined. Trimming pared 0 bases from V and 0 bases from J, leaving 10 bases between. Germline V gene data show CDR1 as SGDLS and CDR2 as YYNGEE. This CDR3 is 16 amino acids long. The CDR3 loop reads CASSVDTGYSGNTIYF. In DNA form, the CDR3 reads TGTGCCAGCAGCGTAGACACCGGATACTCTGGAAACACCATATATTTT.

This clone occurred a few times. This chain joins TRBV30 and TRBJ1-2; possibly TRBD1 for D (6 bases). This CDR3 region has 16 residues. Between the trimmed V and J ends, which lost 7 bases and 0 bases, there was a span of 21 bases. Per germline, CDR1 GTSNPN and CDR2 SVGIG (reference sequence). CDR3 in DNA: TGTGCCTCCCCCGGAACGGGGGGCTTAGCTAACTATGGCTACACCTTC. This codes for CASPGTGGLANYGYTF.

The chain is built from TRBV30 and TRBJ2-7; D is unclear. Trimming left V 3 bases short and J 4 bases short, with 7 bases between. The germline V gene encodes CDR1 GTSNPN and CDR2 SVGIG (reference sequence). The CDR3 consists of 11 residues. The CDR3 protein is CAWSEVYEQYF. CDR3 coding DNA: TGTGCCTGGAGCGAAGTTTACGAGCAGTACTTC.

The chain joins TRBV28 to TRBJ2-1; TRBD2 aligns across 8 bases. CDR3 length equals 16 residues. The germline gives CDR1 MDHEN, CDR2 SYDVKM. V was pared by 2 bases and J by 6 bases, with 9 bases of the junction left unmatched. Here the CDR3 DNA reads TGTGCCAGCAGTTTACCAAGCGGGGGCTATTCCAATGAGCAGTTCTTC. As protein: CASSLPSGGYSNEQFF.

CDR3 protein: CASSSTGVRNTEAFF. In nucleotides, the CDR3 is TGTGCCAGTAGTAGTACAGGGGTAAGGAACACTGAAGCTTTCTTT. The V gene is TRBV19, the J gene TRBJ1-1; TRBD1 agrees at 7 bases. The CDR3 runs 15 residues. After removal of 4 bases from V and 1 base from J, the junction contained 6 bases not matched to a gene. Germline lookup yields CDR1 LNHDA and CDR2 SQIVND (reference sequence).

The chain employs TRBV27 and TRBJ1-1; no clear D gene. The CDR3 consists of 12 residues. CDR1 MNHEY and CDR2 SMNVEV come from the germline V gene (reference sequence). Trimming removed 10 bases from V and 0 bases from J, with 9 bases in between. CDR3 protein: CATPGMNTEAFF. The CDR3 coding sequence is TGTGCCACACCTGGTATGAACACTGAAGCTTTCTTT.

This chain uses TRBV27 with TRBJ2-1; 14 bases are shared with TRBD2. The V and J ends lost 9 bases and 4 bases, in that order; junction bases with no gene match: 8. The CDR3 sequence is 16 residues long. In germline, CDR1 is MNHEY, CDR2 SMNVEV (reference sequence). CDR3 sequence: CASRSGTSGSYNEQFF. CDR3 coding DNA: TGTGCCAGTAGGTCGGGGACTAGCGGGAGTTACAATGAGCAGTTCTTC.

A single count supports this clone. The chain has TRBV4-1 and TRBJ2-7; D uncertain. CDR1 is MGHRA, CDR2 YSYEKL, per germline. CDR3 length: 14 residues. Trimming removed 0 bases at V and 3 bases at J, with 9 bases between. The chain's CDR3 is CASSQDQGYYEQYF. The CDR3, as DNA: TGCGCCAGCAGCCAAGACCAAGGGTACTACGAGCAGTACTTC.

The V call is TRBV9, the J call TRBJ2-5; 13 positions match TRBD2. Germline CDR1 and CDR2: SGDLS and YYNGEE. The CDR3 is 16 amino acids. V dropped 5 bases and J dropped 4; count of bases not matched to a gene: 8. CDR3 in amino acids: CASSMTSGGWRETQYF. The CDR3 DNA sequence: TGTGCCAGCAGTATGACTAGCGGGGGGTGGAGAGAGACCCAGTACTTC.

This clone was seen a single time. This chain joins TRBV19 and TRBJ1-3, with 8 bases that match TRBD1. Unmatched junction bases numbered 5, after V lost 4 bases and J lost 3 bases. The germline V gene has CDR1 LNHDA and CDR2 SQIVND (reference sequence). CDR3 size: 15 residues. The CDR3 here is CASSTRDRIGNTIYF. CDR3 DNA sequence: TGTGCCAGTAGTACCCGGGACAGGATTGGAAACACCATATATTTT.